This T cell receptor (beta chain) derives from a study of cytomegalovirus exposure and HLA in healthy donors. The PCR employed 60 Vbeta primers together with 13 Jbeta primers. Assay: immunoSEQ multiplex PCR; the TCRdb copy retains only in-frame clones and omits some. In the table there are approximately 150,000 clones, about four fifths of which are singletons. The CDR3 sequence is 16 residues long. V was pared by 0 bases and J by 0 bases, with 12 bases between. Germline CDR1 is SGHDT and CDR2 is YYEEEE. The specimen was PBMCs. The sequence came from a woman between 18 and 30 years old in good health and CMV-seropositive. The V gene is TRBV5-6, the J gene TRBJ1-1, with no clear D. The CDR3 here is CASSLAGSYLNTEAFF. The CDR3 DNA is TGTGCCAGCAGCTTGGCGGGTTCGTATTTGAACACTGAAGCTTTCTTT.